This T cell receptor beta chain was retrieved from a study of blood T cells in healthy people across ages. Findings and caveats of the study: PBMCs were not sorted, which prevented a conclusive comparison of naive versus antigen-experienced cells.

This clonotype was recorded a few times. The antigen is undetermined. Together with a sample-barcoded 5' primer, a J-beta primer mix was included in a second PCR lasting about 6 to 12 cycles. TCRdb passed the 5' RACE reads through MiXCR, listing each CDR3 protein once. This sample has approximately 2,000,000 distinct CDR3 sequences; about two fifths occur once, and the top ten carry around 23%. Sequences were obtained from blood. The TCR comes from a human donor in good health.

The CDR3 is CASSRTAGYNEQYF. DNA for the CDR3: TGTGCCAGCAGCCGGACAGCCGGTTACAACGAGCAGTACTTC. The chain employs TRBV9 and TRBJ2-7, with D possibly matching TRBD1 (6 bases). The CDR3 extends over 14 amino acids. V was shortened by 4 bases and J by 5 bases, with 16 bases between the two germline ends. CDR1 is SGDLS, CDR2 YYNGEE, per germline.